The 19 T cell receptor beta chains reported below all come from one sample, sequenced in a study of neurological immune-mediated disorders. In TCRdb, the 5' RACE reads were re-called with MiXCR into one record per CDR3 protein. Here the sample spans some 60,000 distinct CDR3 sequences, around a tenth being singletons. Time point defined: longitudinal time-point 2. The sequenced material came from PBMCs. Receptors were obtained from a man aged 25-40 years in good health.

This clonotype was recorded at least ten times. This sequence joins TRBV20-1 and TRBJ1-2, with D tentatively TRBD1 (5 bases). The CDR3 totals 12 residues. Per germline, CDR1 DFQATT and CDR2 SNEGSKA (reference sequence). Trimming pared 3 bases from V and 6 bases from J, leaving 11 bases between. CDR3 nucleotides: TGCAGTGCTAGGGGACCATGGCATGGCTACACCTTC. Its translation: CSARGPWHGYTF.

This clonotype was seen repeatedly, ten times or more. The J gene is TRBJ1-1, the V gene TRBV12-3 or TRBV12-4; 7 bases agree with TRBD1. Trimming took 7 bases from V and 5 from J; bases not matched to a gene: 16. The CDR3 is 16 amino acids. Here the CDR3 DNA reads TGTGCCAGCATTAACCGGGGATTCAGGGGGGAAACTGAAGCTTTCTTT. This translates into CASINRGFRGETEAFF.

This clonotype was found many times. The chain uses TRBV27 and TRBJ1-1; a possible D gene is TRBD1 (6 bases). CDR1 MNHEY and CDR2 SMNVEV come from the germline V gene (reference sequence). Trimming pared 6 bases from V and 5 bases from J, leaving 13 bases between. CDR3 length equals 13 residues. The CDR3 loop reads CASSGGGGTEAFF. CDR3 nucleotide sequence: TGTGCCAGCAGCGGGGGCGGGGGTACTGAAGCTTTCTTT.

This clonotype was seen ten or more times. The J gene is TRBJ2-3, the V gene TRBV12-3 or TRBV12-4; 9 nucleotides line up with TRBD2. V was pared by 6 bases and J by 0 bases, with 4 bases of the junction left unmatched. The CDR3 has 15 amino acids. The CDR3 protein is CASRLGLASTDTQYF. Here the CDR3 DNA reads TGTGCCAGCAGACTGGGACTAGCTAGCACAGATACGCAGTATTTT.

The sample holds many counts of this clonotype. J is TRBJ2-2 and V is TRBV5-1; 7 bases are shared with TRBD1. This CDR3 has 17 residues. The germline V gene encodes CDR1 SGHRS and CDR2 YFSETQ. Losses at the gene ends were 0 bases for V and 0 bases for J; bases not matched to a gene: 5. CDR3 loop: CASSLAPGTANTGELFF. The CDR3 nucleotides are TGCGCCAGCAGCTTGGCCCCCGGGACAGCGAACACCGGGGAGCTGTTTTTT. The variable domain in full, with the rest retrieved from reference TRBV5-1 and TRBJ2-2, is KAGVTQTPRYLIKTRGQQVTLSCSPISGHRSVSWYQQTPGQGLQFLFEYFSETQRNKGNFPGRFSGRQFSNSRSEMNVSTLELGDSALYLCASSLAPGTANTGELFFGEGSRLTVL.

This chain connects TRBV2 to TRBJ1-4; D possibly corresponds to TRBD1 (6 bases). V shed 7 bases and J shed 11 bases, with 20 bases lying between them. The CDR3 loop spans 14 amino acids. Germline V lookup: CDR1 SNHLY, CDR2 FYNNEI. The CDR3 coding sequence is TGTGCCAGCAATCGGGGGGCGCCCATCGGGAAACTGTTTTTT. Its translation: CASNRGAPIGKLFF.

As regards this clonotype: This may be a read error: a much more frequent sequence differs by one nucleotide. The rearrangement uses TRBV2 and TRBJ2-5; the D gene is possibly TRBD2 (6 bases). Trimming removed 6 bases at V and 5 bases at J, with 10 bases between. Germline CDR1 and CDR2: SNHLY and FYNNEI. The length of the CDR3 is 12 residues. The CDR3 loop reads CASSAGWETQYF. The CDR3 bases are TGTGCCAGCAGCGCGGGATGGGAGACCCAGTACTTC.

Ten or more counts support this clonotype. The V and J genes are TRBV7-3 and TRBJ2-7; D unclear. Germline V gene lookup returns CDR1 SGHTA and CDR2 FQGTGA. The CDR3 loop spans 13 amino acids. Between the trimmed V and J ends, which lost 2 bases and 5 bases, there was a span of 10 bases. CDR3 sequence: CASSLEGFHEQYF. Written as DNA, the CDR3 is TGTGCCAGCAGCTTAGAAGGGTTCCACGAGCAGTACTTC.

This clonotype was observed at least ten times. The CDR3 loop is CASSGFRGYQETQYF. The DNA of the CDR3 is TGTGCCAGCAGCGGGTTCCGGGGGTACCAAGAGACCCAGTACTTC. The chain has TRBV5-6 and TRBJ2-5; tentative D call: TRBD2 (6 bases). With 4 bases removed from V and 0 bases from J, the gap between germline ends came to 13 bases. From germline, CDR1 is SGHDT and CDR2 YYEEEE. This CDR3 spans 15 amino acids.

This clonotype was counted ten times or more. The chain combines TRBV25-1 with TRBJ1-2, with a weak D call TRBD1 (6 bases). The ends were cut back, 3 bases at V and 6 bases at J, with 11 bases in the middle. Germline CDR1 MGHDK, CDR2 SYGVNS. CDR3 length equals 13 residues. CDR3 loop: CASSEGAPDGYTF. CDR3 sequence (DNA): TGTGCCAGCAGTGAGGGGGCCCCGGATGGCTACACCTTC.

This clonotype was detected many times. The chain couples TRBV5-1 to TRBJ2-6; D unclear. CDR1 and CDR2 (germline): SGHRS, YFSETQ. The CDR3 loop spans 15 amino acids. Deletions cut 0 bases from V and 0 bases from J, with 4 bases between. The CDR3 protein is CASSLEGSGANVLTF. DNA for the CDR3: TGCGCCAGCAGCTTGGAAGGCTCTGGGGCCAACGTCCTGACTTTC.

This clonotype has a count of ten or more. This chain links TRBV7-8 with TRBJ1-4; D is uncertain. From germline, CDR1 is SGHVS and CDR2 FQNEAQ. This CDR3 is built from 15 residues. V shed 6 bases and J shed 2 bases, with 13 bases lying between them. DNA of the CDR3: TGTGCCAGCAGGACTTACAGAGATACTAATGAAAAACTGTTTTTT. This translates into CASRTYRDTNEKLFF.

This clonotype was counted ten times or more. V and J are TRBV4-2 and TRBJ2-3; 7 nucleotides agree with TRBD1. V shed 2 bases, J shed 2 bases, and the junction held 19 bases outside the gene matches. From germline, CDR1 is LGHNA and CDR2 YNFKEQ. The CDR3 is 20 amino acids. This CDR3 is CASSQFLGVGQEPTTDTQYF. The CDR3 DNA follows: TGTGCCAGCAGCCAATTCTTGGGGGTAGGACAGGAACCAACCACAGATACGCAGTATTTT.

The chain links TRBV20-1 to TRBJ2-1; the match to TRBD2 covers 14 bases. The CDR3 runs 17 residues. V gave up 6 bases and J gave up 2 bases; unmatched junction bases: 9. Germline loops: CDR1 DFQATT, CDR2 SNEGSKA (reference sequence). CDR3 sequence: CSADGTSGSLAYNEQFF. The CDR3 nucleotides read TGCAGTGCGGACGGGACTAGCGGGAGTTTGGCCTACAATGAGCAGTTCTTC.

This clonotype was observed many times. V gene TRBV29-1 combines with J gene TRBJ2-7; 9 positions match TRBD2. This CDR3 has 14 amino acids. Trimming removed 7 bases from V and 0 bases from J; junction bases left unmatched: 7. Germline loops: CDR1 SQVTM, CDR2 ANQGSEA. CDR3 residues: CSAAGTSISYEQYF. The CDR3 DNA reads as TGCAGCGCCGCGGGGACTAGCATCTCCTACGAGCAGTACTTC.

This clonotype showed up many times. This chain links TRBV4-3 with TRBJ2-7; D is perhaps TRBD2 (5 bases). Deletions cut 5 bases from V and 3 bases from J, with 17 bases between. Germline-derived CDR1 and CDR2 are LGHNA and YSLEER. This CDR3 region has 15 residues. Written as DNA, the CDR3 is TGCGCCAGCAGCGCTTCGGCCAGCGGTCACTACGAGCAGTACTTC. It translates to CASSASASGHYEQYF.

The table lists this clonotype with many counts. The gene calls are TRBV14 and TRBJ2-5; 12 bases line up with TRBD2. J gave up 2 bases and V 3 bases, and 4 bases lay outside the gene matches. The CDR3 totals 16 residues. From germline, CDR1 is SGHDN and CDR2 FVKESK. In DNA form, the CDR3 reads TGTGCCAGCAGCCAGGGACTAGCGGGTCTTCAAGAGACCCAGTACTTC. Residues: CASSQGLAGLQETQYF.

Ten or more counts support this clonotype. This rearrangement joins TRBV7-2 to TRBJ2-6; no definite D call. Trimming pared 3 bases from V and 1 base from J, leaving 4 bases between. Germline lookup yields CDR1 SGHTA and CDR2 FQGNSA. The CDR3 consists of 14 residues. CDR3 DNA: TGTGCCAGCAGCTTGGATTCTGGGGCCAACGTCCTGACTTTC. It codes for CASSLDSGANVLTF.

This clonotype was picked up many times. The chain uses TRBV5-1 and TRBJ2-7, with D maybe TRBD1 (6 bases). V dropped 4 bases and J dropped 2 bases, with 13 bases sitting between them. Germline CDR1 SGHRS, CDR2 YFSETQ. The CDR3 runs 14 residues. The DNA of the CDR3 is TGCGCCAGCAGCCGACGGGACACAGCCTACGAGCAGTACTTC. Translated, it gives CASSRRDTAYEQYF.